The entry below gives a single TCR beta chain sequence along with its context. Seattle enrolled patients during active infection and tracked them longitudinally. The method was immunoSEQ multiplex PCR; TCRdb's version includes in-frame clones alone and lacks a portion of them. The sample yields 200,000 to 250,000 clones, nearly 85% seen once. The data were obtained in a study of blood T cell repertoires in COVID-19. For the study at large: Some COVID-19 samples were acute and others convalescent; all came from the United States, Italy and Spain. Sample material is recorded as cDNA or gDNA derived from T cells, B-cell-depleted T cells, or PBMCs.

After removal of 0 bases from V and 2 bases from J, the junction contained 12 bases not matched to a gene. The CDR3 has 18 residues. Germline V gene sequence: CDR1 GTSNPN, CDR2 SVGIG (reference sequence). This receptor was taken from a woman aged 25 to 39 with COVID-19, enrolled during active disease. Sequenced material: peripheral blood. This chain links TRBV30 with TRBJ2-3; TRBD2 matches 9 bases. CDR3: CAWSVPAGGPFNTDTQYF. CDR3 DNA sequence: TGTGCCTGGAGTGTACCTGCGGGGGGGCCATTTAACACAGATACGCAGTATTTT.